This TCR beta chain was captured in a study of blood T cell repertoires in COVID-19. This table comes from immunoSEQ multiplex PCR, and its TCRdb copy is limited to in-frame clones, with some not included. Among just over 250,000 clones listed, about 89% were seen once. CDR1 is MGHRA and CDR2 is YSYEKL in the germline V gene. The ends were cut back, 1 base at V and 7 bases at J, with 8 bases in the middle. The CDR3 extends over 12 amino acids. The sequence was collected from a man aged 35 to 55 who had recovered from COVID-19. The chain is built from TRBV4-1 and TRBJ2-7, with D hard to call. Material for sequencing was peripheral blood. The CDR3 sequence: CASSQGGREQYF. The CDR3 DNA is TGCGCCAGCAGCCAAGGCGGCCGGGAGCAGTACTTC.